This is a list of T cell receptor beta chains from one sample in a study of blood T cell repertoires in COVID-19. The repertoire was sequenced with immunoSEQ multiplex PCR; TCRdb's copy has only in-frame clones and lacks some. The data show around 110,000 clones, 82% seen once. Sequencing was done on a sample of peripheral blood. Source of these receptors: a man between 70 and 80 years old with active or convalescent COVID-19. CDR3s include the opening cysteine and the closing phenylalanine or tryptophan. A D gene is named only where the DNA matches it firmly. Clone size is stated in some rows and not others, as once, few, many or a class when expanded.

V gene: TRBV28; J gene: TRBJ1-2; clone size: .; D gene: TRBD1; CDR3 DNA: TGTGCCAGCAGCCCGGGACAGGGGGTGGAAAATGGCTACACCTTC; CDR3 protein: CASSPGQGVENGYTF
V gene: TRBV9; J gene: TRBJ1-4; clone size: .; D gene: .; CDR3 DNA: TGTGCCAGCAGCGTAGGGGGGGAAAGAGAAAAACTGTTTTTT; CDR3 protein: CASSVGGEREKLFF
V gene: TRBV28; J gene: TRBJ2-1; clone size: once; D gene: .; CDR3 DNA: TGTGCCAGCAGTTTACCCCAGGGGTCCGAGGGGTCCGATGAGCAGTTCTTC; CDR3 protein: CASSLPQGSEGSDEQFF
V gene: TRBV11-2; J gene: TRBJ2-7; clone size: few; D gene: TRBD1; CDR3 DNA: TGTGCCAGCAGCTCGACAGGGGGCACCACCTACGAGCAGTACTTC; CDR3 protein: CASSSTGGTTYEQYF
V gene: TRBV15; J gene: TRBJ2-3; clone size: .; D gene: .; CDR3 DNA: TGTGCCACCAGCAGAGATCCCCAGGGCACAGATACGCAGTATTTT; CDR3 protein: CATSRDPQGTDTQYF
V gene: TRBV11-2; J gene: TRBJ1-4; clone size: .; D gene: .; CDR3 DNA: TGTGCCAGCAGCTTACAGTTTGGAGTAACTAATGAAAAACTGTTTTTT; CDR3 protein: CASSLQFGVTNEKLFF
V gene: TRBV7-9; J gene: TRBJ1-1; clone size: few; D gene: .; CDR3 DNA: TGTGCCAGCACCGGAGAGTTGCAAGCTTTCTTT; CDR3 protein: CASTGELQAFF
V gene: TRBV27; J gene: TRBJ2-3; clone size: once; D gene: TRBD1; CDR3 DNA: TGTGCCAGCAGCAACCGGGACAGACACACAGATACGCAGTATTTT; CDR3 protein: CASSNRDRHTDTQYF
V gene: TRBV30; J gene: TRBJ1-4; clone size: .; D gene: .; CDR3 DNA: TGTGCCTGGAGTTTAGATTATAATGAAAAACTGTTTTTT; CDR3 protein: CAWSLDYNEKLFF
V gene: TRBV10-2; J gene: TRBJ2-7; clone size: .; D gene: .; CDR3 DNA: TGCGCCAGCCTATATGGGGGGGAGCAGTACTTC; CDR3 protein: CASLYGGEQYF
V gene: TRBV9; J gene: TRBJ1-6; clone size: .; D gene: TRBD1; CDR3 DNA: TGTGCCAGCAGCGCAGCAGGACAGGGCAGCTCCTATAATTCACCCCTCCACTTT; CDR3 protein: CASSAAGQGSSYNSPLHF
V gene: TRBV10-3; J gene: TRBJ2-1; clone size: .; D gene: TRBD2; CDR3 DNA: TGTGCCGGGGGGCTAGCGGGAGGTGAGCAGTTCTTC; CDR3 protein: CAGGLAGGEQFF
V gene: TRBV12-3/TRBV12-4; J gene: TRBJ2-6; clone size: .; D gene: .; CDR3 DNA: TGTGCCAGCAGTCACTCTGGGGCCAACGTCCTGACTTTC; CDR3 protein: CASSHSGANVLTF
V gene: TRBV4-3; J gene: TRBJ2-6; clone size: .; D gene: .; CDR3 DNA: TGCGCCAGCAGCCAAGACGGAGGGGTGGCCAACGTCCTGACTTTC; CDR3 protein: CASSQDGGVANVLTF
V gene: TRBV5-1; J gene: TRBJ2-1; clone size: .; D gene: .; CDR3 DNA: TGCGCCAGCAGCTTGGATGGAACAGGGTCGGCGAATGAGCAGTTCTTC; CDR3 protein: CASSLDGTGSANEQFF
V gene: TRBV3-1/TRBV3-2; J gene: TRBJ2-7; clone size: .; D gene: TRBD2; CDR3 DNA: TGTGCCAGCAGCCAAGGGGCCACTAGCGGGGGGTACGAGCAGTACTTC; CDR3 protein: CASSQGATSGGYEQYF
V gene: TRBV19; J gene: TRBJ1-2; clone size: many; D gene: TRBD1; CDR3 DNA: TGTGCCAGTAGTACCCGGGACAGCATCTACACCTTC; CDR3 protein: CASSTRDSIYTF
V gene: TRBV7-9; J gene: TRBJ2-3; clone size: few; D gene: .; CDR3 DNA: TGTGCCAGCAGCCCGCGGGGCAGCTACACAGATACGCAGTATTTT; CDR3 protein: CASSPRGSYTDTQYF
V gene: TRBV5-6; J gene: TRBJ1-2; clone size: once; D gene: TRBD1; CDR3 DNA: TGTGCCAGCAGCCTAAGACAGGGGGATGGCTACACCTTC; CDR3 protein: CASSLRQGDGYTF